The clone carrying this TCR beta chain has just a few counts. The antigen is not known. For sequencing, patients were chosen who had shown expansion of CD8+CD57+ cells by flow cytometry. Severe acquired aplastic anemia was diagnosed in all patients. The CDR3 sequence is 15 residues long. Germline V gene lookup returns CDR1 SGHTA and CDR2 FQGTGA. Germline trimming cut 5 bases from V and 5 bases from J; bases unmatched to any gene: 7. The source of the sample is a study of CD8+CD57+ T cells in acquired aplastic anemia. Whole-study findings and limits: Patients and controls had in common twenty-nine CD8+ CDR3 sequences. Between the patient and control groups, CD8+ Simpson's diversity did not differ significantly.

Template material for TCR beta VDJ and CDR3 profiling consisted of genomic DNA. TCRdb passed the reads through MiXCR, listing each CDR3 protein once. Found here are more than 150,000 distinct CDR3 sequences, around 50% of them singletons; the top ten hold approximately 12%. V and J are TRBV7-3 and TRBJ2-7; 12 bases line up with TRBD2. The sequencing input was sorted CD4+, CD8+, or CD8+CD57+ T cells (not recorded which) from PBMCs. This TCR was recovered from a human donor with aplastic anemia. Here the CDR3 DNA reads TGTGCCAGCAGCCGAGGACTAGCGGGGTTCGACGAGCAGTACTTC. As protein: CASSRGLAGFDEQYF. Variable domain in full (rest from reference TRBV7-3 and TRBJ2-7): GAGVSQTPSNKVTEKGKYVELRCDPISGHTALYWYRQSLGQGPEFLIYFQGTGAADDSGLPNDRFFAVRPEGSVSTLKIQRTERGDSAVYLCASSRGLAGFDEQYFGPGTRLTVT.